Below are 28 T cell receptor beta chains sequenced from a single sample in a study of Ad26.COV2.S vaccination and SARS-CoV-2 variants. Treatment here: roughly 20 received Ad26.COV2.S at low or high dose, single or two shots; about 5 received placebo; per-sample allocation not given. Sampling happened 63 days after the first vaccine or placebo injection. Generated by immunoSEQ multiplex PCR, the TCRdb table keeps only in-frame clones and is missing some. The top ten clones hold less than 2% of a sample with about 320,000 clones, 70% to 90% of them seen once. This material consisted of peripheral blood, taken in a trial of Ad26.COV2.S vaccine versus placebo. These receptors all stem from a person between 18 and 65 years old who received the Ad26.COV2.S COVID-19 vaccine or a placebo.

This chain links TRBV7-9 with TRBJ2-3, with TRBD2 matching over 9 bases. CDR1 SEHNR and CDR2 FQNEAQ come from the germline V gene (reference sequence). The V and J ends lost 5 bases and 4 bases, in that order; junction bases with no gene match: 10. The CDR3 has 16 residues. The DNA of the CDR3 is TGTGCCAGCAGCACAAACGAGCGGGGGGCCTCAGATACGCAGTATTTT. Protein: CASSTNERGASDTQYF. Full variable domain (remainder filled in from reference TRBV7-9 and TRBJ2-3): DTGVSQNPRHKITKRGQNVTFRCDPISEHNRLYWYRQTLGQGPEFLTYFQNEAQLEKSRLLSDRFSAERPKGSFSTLEIQRTEQGDSAMYLCASSTNERGASDTQYFGPGTRLTVL.

The chain is built from TRBV6-6 and TRBJ1-5; D possibly corresponds to TRBD1 (6 bases). CDR1 is MNHNY, CDR2 SVGAGI, per germline (reference sequence). Trimming left V 5 bases short and J 4 bases short, with 15 bases between. CDR3 length: 15 amino acids. The CDR3 bases are TGTGCCAGCAGTCCCGGGACATCTGAGAATCAGCCCCAGCATTTT. As protein: CASSPGTSENQPQHF.

J is TRBJ1-4 and V is TRBV7-9; 7 bases agree with TRBD1. The V and J ends lost 1 base and 8 bases, in that order; junction bases with no gene match: 7. CDR1 is SEHNR and CDR2 is FQNEAQ in the germline V gene (reference sequence). The CDR3 length is 15 residues. CDR3 residues: CASSLVLGGNEKLFF. The CDR3, as DNA: TGTGCCAGCAGCTTAGTTTTAGGGGGCAACGAAAAACTGTTTTTT.

The gene calls are TRBV5-1 and TRBJ2-5; no firm D call. Germline loops: CDR1 SGHRS, CDR2 YFSETQ. The CDR3 runs 13 residues. Trimming removed 0 bases at V and 9 bases at J, with 12 bases between. This chain's CDR3 is CASSLAESAPQYF. For the CDR3, the DNA is TGCGCCAGCAGCTTGGCCGAGAGTGCACCCCAGTACTTC.

J is TRBJ1-2 and V is TRBV2; unclear D gene. CDR3 length: 15 residues. V was cut by 3 bases and J by 7 bases, with 18 bases left in between. The germline CDR1 and CDR2 sequences are SNHLY and FYNNEI. The CDR3 here is CASSDVRGSRAGYTF. Written as DNA, the CDR3 is TGTGCCAGCAGTGACGTTCGAGGGAGCCGGGCTGGCTACACCTTC. The whole variable domain, remainder taken from reference TRBV2 and TRBJ1-2, is EPEVTQTPSHQVTQMGQEVILRCVPISNHLYFYWYRQILGQKVEFLVSFYNNEISEKSEIFDDQFSVERPDGSNFTLKIRSTKLEDSAMYFCASSDVRGSRAGYTFGSGTRLTVV.

This chain connects TRBV5-1 to TRBJ1-6, with 12 bases matching TRBD1. In germline, CDR1 is SGHRS, CDR2 YFSETQ. V gave up 4 bases and J gave up 10 bases; unmatched junction bases: 18. The CDR3 has 19 amino acids. The CDR3 bases are TGCGCCAGCAGCCCTCAGGGAACCGGGACAGGGGGCAGTAGGTCACCCCTCCACTTT. As protein: CASSPQGTGTGGSRSPLHF.

This chain joins TRBV10-3 and TRBJ1-1; 9 nucleotides align to TRBD1. Losses at the gene ends were 4 bases for V and 4 bases for J; bases not matched to a gene: 7. The CDR3 contains 15 residues. Germline V gene sequence: CDR1 ENHRY, CDR2 SYGVKD. The CDR3 protein is CAISGPGQGVTEAFF. The CDR3 DNA sequence: TGTGCCATCAGTGGTCCGGGACAGGGTGTCACTGAAGCTTTCTTT.

The J gene is TRBJ2-1, the V gene TRBV18; the D gene is possibly TRBD1 (7 bases). V was trimmed by 9 bases and J by 3 bases, leaving 18 bases between them. In germline, CDR1 is KGHSH, CDR2 LQKENI. The CDR3 contains 15 residues. CDR3: CASQEGAGRYNEQFF. Written as DNA, the CDR3 is TGTGCCAGTCAGGAGGGGGCAGGGCGCTACAATGAGCAGTTCTTC.

The rearrangement links TRBV5-1 to TRBJ2-1, with 7 bases that match TRBD2. Trimming took 4 bases from V and 9 from J; bases not matched to a gene: 13. CDR3 length equals 15 residues. In germline, CDR1 is SGHRS, CDR2 YFSETQ. CDR3 in DNA: TGCGCCAGCAGCCCGATGGCCGCGGGGGAAACTGAGCAGTTCTTC. Protein product: CASSPMAAGETEQFF.

The V and J genes are TRBV28 and TRBJ2-5; D is perhaps TRBD1 (6 bases). The CDR3 has 15 residues. Looked up from germline, CDR1 is MDHEN and CDR2 is SYDVKM. Trimming took 7 bases from V and 2 from J, leaving 17 bases between them. The CDR3 DNA follows: TGTGCCAGCACCTCACGGGACACCGGGCAAGAGACCCAGTACTTC. This codes for CASTSRDTGQETQYF.

V and J are TRBV5-1 and TRBJ2-7; tentatively, D is TRBD1 or TRBD2 (5 bases each). Germline V gene sequence: CDR1 SGHRS, CDR2 YFSETQ. The CDR3 consists of 14 residues. V was shortened by 3 bases and J by 0 bases, with 10 bases between the two germline ends. For the CDR3, the DNA is TGCGCCAGCAGCTCGTCCGGGGCCTCCTACGAGCAGTACTTC. It translates to CASSSSGASYEQYF.

The CDR3 loop reads CASTNPRAEAFF. The CDR3 coding sequence is TGTGCCAGTACCAACCCCCGGGCTGAAGCTTTCTTT. The chain carries TRBV6-5 and TRBJ1-1; D is ambiguous. The CDR3 extends over 12 amino acids. CDR1 is MNHEY and CDR2 is SVGAGI in the germline V gene. V was cut by 9 bases and J by 6 bases, with 14 bases left in between.

The V and J genes are TRBV5-1 and TRBJ1-2; 8 positions match TRBD1. CDR1 and CDR2 from the germline V gene are SGHRS and YFSETQ. With V trimmed by 4 bases and J by 7 bases, 18 bases remained unmatched. The CDR3 length is 17 residues. CDR3 DNA sequence: TGCGCCAGCAGCCTACTCCGGGACAGGAGTCGTAGCGGTGGCTACACCTTC. It is translated as CASSLLRDRSRSGGYTF.

The chain recombines TRBV9 with TRBJ2-5, with 7 nucleotides matching TRBD2. V was pared by 0 bases and J by 5 bases, with 10 bases of the junction left unmatched. The CDR3 has 16 residues. The germline V gene encodes CDR1 SGDLS and CDR2 YYNGEE. DNA of the CDR3: TGTGCCAGCAGCGTAGGGGGTCGCGGGGGTGGTGAGACCCAGTACTTC. It yields the protein CASSVGGRGGGETQYF.

The chain employs TRBV7-6 and TRBJ2-3; possible D gene TRBD1, 6 bases. This CDR3 has 15 amino acids. Trimming stripped 5 bases from V and 4 bases from J, with 16 bases between. Germline V CDR1 and CDR2: SGHVS, FNYEAQ. CDR3 sequence reads: CASSAGDLRPDTQYF. The CDR3, as DNA: TGTGCCAGCAGCGCAGGGGATCTCCGGCCAGATACGCAGTATTTT.

The chain uses TRBV5-1 and TRBJ1-2, with D unclear. Trimming took 0 bases from V and 4 from J, leaving 13 bases between them. The CDR3 is made up of 15 amino acids. From germline, CDR1 is SGHRS and CDR2 YFSETQ. In nucleotides, the CDR3 is TGCGCCAGCAGCTTGGATTGGGGTCAGAGCTATGGCTACACCTTC. Translated: CASSLDWGQSYGYTF.

The rearrangement links TRBV30 to TRBJ2-7, with D tentatively TRBD1 (5 bases). V was shortened by 3 bases and J by 7 bases, with 13 bases between the two germline ends. The germline V gene encodes CDR1 GTSNPN and CDR2 SVGIG (reference sequence). There are 12 residues in the CDR3. The CDR3, as DNA: TGTGCCTGGAGCCCAAACCCAGGGGAGCAGTACTTC. This gives the protein CAWSPNPGEQYF.

The V and J genes are TRBV19 and TRBJ1-6; perhaps TRBD1 as D (5 bases). V gave up 10 bases and J gave up 7 bases, with 20 bases separating them. Germline loops: CDR1 LNHDA, CDR2 SQIVND (reference sequence). This CDR3 comprises 15 residues. The CDR3 DNA reads as TGTGCCACAAAGGGGACGACCCTTGAAAATTCACCCCTCCACTTT. Encoded protein: CATKGTTLENSPLHF. Complete variable domain (other parts from reference TRBV19 and TRBJ1-6): DGGITQSPKYLFRKEGQNVTLSCEQNLNHDAMYWYRQDPGQGLRLIYYSQIVNDFQKGDIAEGYSVSREKKESFPLTVTSAQKNPTAFYLCATKGTTLENSPLHFGNGTRLTVT.

The rearrangement joins TRBV20-1 to TRBJ2-7, with D uncertain. The CDR3 has 10 amino acids. V shed 6 bases and J shed 7 bases, with 10 bases lying between them. CDR1 is DFQATT and CDR2 is SNEGSKA in the germline V gene (reference sequence). The CDR3 nucleotides read TGCAGTGCCCAAGACCGGGAGCAGTACTTC. Its protein is CSAQDREQYF.

The rearrangement uses TRBV7-9 and TRBJ1-6; D remains unclear. CDR3 length: 16 residues. CDR1 SEHNR and CDR2 FQNEAQ come from the germline V gene (reference sequence). V was cut by 5 bases and J by 5 bases, with 16 bases left in between. CDR3 DNA sequence: TGTGCCAGCAGCCGACGGGCAGATTTCCATAATTCACCCCTCCACTTT. Translation: CASSRRADFHNSPLHF.

The chain couples TRBV30 to TRBJ1-6; possibly TRBD1 for D (6 bases). Looked up from germline, CDR1 is GTSNPN and CDR2 is SVGIG (reference sequence). The CDR3 spans 14 residues. The V gene lost 5 bases and the J gene lost 10 bases, with 18 bases spanning the gap. The DNA for the CDR3 is TGTGCCTGGGCTGGACAGTTGTCAGGCTCACCCCTCCACTTT. This sequence encodes CAWAGQLSGSPLHF.

V is TRBV2 and J is TRBJ1-2, with D possibly being TRBD1 (5 bases). This CDR3 is built from 14 residues. In germline, CDR1 is SNHLY, CDR2 FYNNEI. With 6 bases removed from V and 6 bases from J, the gap between germline ends came to 17 bases. The CDR3 loop is CASSIGSGWNGYTF. The CDR3 DNA sequence: TGTGCCAGCAGCATAGGGTCAGGGTGGAATGGCTACACCTTC.

This clone was seen just once. The rearrangement links TRBV18 to TRBJ2-5, with 7 bases identical to TRBD1. The germline V gene has CDR1 KGHSH and CDR2 LQKENI. With 6 bases clipped from V and 5 bases from J, the junction kept 15 bases outside the gene matches. CDR3 length: 16 amino acids. The chain's CDR3 is CASSSRGQGMMETQYF. CDR3 DNA sequence: TGTGCCAGCTCCAGTAGGGGGCAGGGGATGATGGAGACCCAGTACTTC.

Concerning this clone itself: The sample carries other DNA sequences with the same CDR3. This rearrangement joins TRBV3-1 (or the pseudogene TRBV3-2) to TRBJ1-1; a weak D match, TRBD1 (5 bases). In germline, CDR1 is LGHDT, CDR2 YNNKEL (reference sequence). V lost 4 bases and J lost 1, with 7 bases in between. CDR3 size: 13 residues. The CDR3 here is CASSLRGNTEAFF. As DNA, the CDR3 is TGTGCCAGCAGCCTAAGGGGGAACACTGAAGCTTTCTTT.

This sequence joins TRBV2 and TRBJ2-3; D might be TRBD2 (6 bases). CDR3 length: 13 residues. Germline V CDR1 and CDR2: SNHLY, FYNNEI. V was trimmed by 8 bases and J by 1 base, leaving 10 bases between them. DNA of the CDR3: TGTGCCAGCTTGAGGGAGGGCACAGATACGCAGTATTTT. Translated, it gives CASLREGTDTQYF.

The sample holds a few counts of this clone. The chain uses TRBV6-2 or TRBV6-3 and TRBJ1-1; a weak D match, TRBD1 (5 bases). There are 17 residues in the CDR3. Germline loops: CDR1 MNHEY, CDR2 SVGEGT. Trimming cost V 5 bases and J 5 bases, with 24 bases left between them. The CDR3 DNA follows: TGTGCCAGCAGTCCGATTCTCGGGGCTAGGGTTTTAACTGAAGCTTTCTTT. Encoded protein: CASSPILGARVLTEAFF.

The J gene is TRBJ2-5, the V gene TRBV7-9; D remains unclear. Germline V gene sequence: CDR1 SEHNR, CDR2 FQNEAQ (reference sequence). Trimming removed 5 bases at V and 1 base at J, with 8 bases between. The CDR3 runs to 13 residues. The CDR3 reads CASSPPAQETQYF. The DNA for the CDR3 is TGTGCCAGCAGCCCCCCTGCCCAAGAGACCCAGTACTTC.

The genes are TRBV9 and TRBJ2-7; D is undetermined. There are 12 residues in the CDR3. Germline-derived CDR1 and CDR2 are SGDLS and YYNGEE. Trimming cost V 3 bases and J 3 bases, with 7 bases left between them. The DNA for the CDR3 is TGTGCCAGCAGCGCCCAGTTCTACGAGCAGTACTTC. This codes for CASSAQFYEQYF.